Presented here are 27 T cell receptor beta chains from one specimen sequenced in a study of type 1 and type 2 diabetes patients. Genomic DNA was the PCR template. The TCR beta CDR3 region was amplified using 30 forward and 13 reverse primers. MiXCR, run by TCRdb on the multiplex PCR reads, gives a single entry per CDR3 protein. Of fewer than 350,000 distinct CDR3 sequences listed, 45% to 60% are singletons. The sample was peripheral blood mononuclear cells (PBMCs). These receptors all stem from a man aged 18 to 29 with type 2 diabetes.

The chain links TRBV27 to TRBJ2-3; maybe TRBD1 (5 bases). The CDR3 extends over 13 amino acids. V was trimmed by 3 bases and J by 6 bases, leaving 10 bases between them. The germline V gene encodes CDR1 MNHEY and CDR2 SMNVEV (reference sequence). The CDR3 protein is CASSFRRADTQYF. CDR3 sequence (DNA): TGTGCCAGCAGTTTCCGCAGGGCGGATACGCAGTATTTT.

The chain uses TRBV20-1 and TRBJ2-7; D call uncertain. The CDR3 contains 13 residues. Germline V gives CDR1 DFQATT, CDR2 SNEGSKA (reference sequence). V lost 3 bases and J lost 2, with 11 bases in between. CDR3 DNA sequence: TGCAGTGCTAGCGGGTCGGCACCCTACGAGCAGTACTTC. Amino acid sequence: CSASGSAPYEQYF.

Turning to this clonotype: Germline and junction disagree at one end, which may indicate a read error. The V and J genes are TRBV6-1 and TRBJ1-1; D is unresolved. Germline V gene lookup returns CDR1 MNHNS and CDR2 SASEGT. The CDR3 is 16 amino acids. The CDR3 region is CASSQDGQVGDTEAFF. CDR3 DNA sequence: TGCGCCAGCAGCCAAGACGGGCAGGTGGGAGACACTGAAGCTTTCTTT.

This clonotype was seen a handful of times. The chain carries TRBV6-5 and TRBJ1-6; D not certain. The ends were cut back, 8 bases at V and 9 bases at J, with 11 bases in the middle. The germline gives CDR1 MNHEY, CDR2 SVGAGI. The CDR3 is made up of 12 amino acids. CDR3 nucleotide sequence: TGTGCCAGCTTTACGATCGGTTCACCCCTCCACTTT. As protein: CASFTIGSPLHF.

This clonotype occurred a few times. The chain combines TRBV4-2 with TRBJ2-7; possibly TRBD1 for D (6 bases). Germline values: CDR1 LGHNA, CDR2 YNFKEQ. CDR3 size: 14 residues. The ends were cut back, 5 bases at V and 1 base at J, with 12 bases in the middle. The CDR3, as DNA: TGTGCCAGCAGCGCGCACAGGGAGTCCTACGAGCAGTACTTC. Amino acid sequence: CASSAHRESYEQYF.

This clonotype was observed a few times. J is TRBJ2-3 and V is TRBV2; the match to TRBD2 covers 9 bases. The CDR3 contains 15 residues. V was clipped by 3 bases and J by 1 base; unmatched bases: 2. Germline V gene lookup returns CDR1 SNHLY and CDR2 FYNNEI. CDR3 nucleotide sequence: TGTGCCAGCAGTGATAGCGGGAGAGGCACAGATACGCAGTATTTT. Translated: CASSDSGRGTDTQYF.

The chain carries TRBV12-3 or TRBV12-4 and TRBJ2-5; 12 bases map to TRBD2. The DNA end is a closer match to TRBJ2-1, so the J assignment may be wrong. The CDR3 is 15 residues long. For the CDR3, the DNA is TGTGCCAGCAGCAGCCTAGCGGGAGGGAGAAATGAGCAGTTCTTC. It yields the protein CASSSLAGGRNEQFF.

The chain couples TRBV9 to TRBJ2-7; 8 positions match TRBD2. The CDR3 extends over 16 amino acids. V was clipped by 0 bases and J by 3 bases; unmatched bases: 8. CDR1 and CDR2 from the germline V gene are SGDLS and YYNGEE. The CDR3 here is CASSVGGGQYGYEQYF. The CDR3 nucleotides are TGTGCCAGCAGCGTAGGCGGGGGGCAATACGGCTACGAGCAGTACTTC.

The chain recombines TRBV19 with TRBJ2-7; the match to TRBD2 covers 9 bases. Germline V CDR1 and CDR2: LNHDA, SQIVND (reference sequence). J was trimmed by 3 bases and V by 2 bases; bases with no gene match: 17. The CDR3 runs 19 residues. This CDR3 is CASSIRGAGGQKAFYEQYF. DNA for the CDR3: TGTGCCAGTAGTATACGAGGAGCGGGAGGCCAAAAGGCCTTCTACGAGCAGTACTTC.

A single count supports this clonotype. V usage is TRBV7-2 and J usage is TRBJ2-7; 9 bases are a match to TRBD1. The length of the CDR3 is 14 residues. Trimming took 3 bases from V and 5 from J; bases not matched to a gene: 5. Per germline, CDR1 SGHTA and CDR2 FQGNSA. The CDR3 region has the DNA TGTGCCAGCAGCTTGACAGGGGGACGAAACGAGCAGTACTTC. Residues: CASSLTGGRNEQYF.

The sample holds a few counts of this clonotype. Here the CDR3 reads CASTLGQHLYTEAFF. DNA for the CDR3: TGTGCCAGTACCCTCGGACAGCACCTCTACACTGAAGCTTTCTTT. The chain is built from TRBV19 and TRBJ1-1; tentatively, D is TRBD1 (6 bases). CDR1 is LNHDA and CDR2 is SQIVND in the germline V gene (reference sequence). The CDR3 loop spans 15 amino acids. The ends were cut back, 7 bases at V and 3 bases at J, with 18 bases in the middle.

For this clonotype: A much bigger clone sits one base away, suggesting this may be a read error. Because it lacks the conserved phenylalanine or tryptophan at the end, this CDR3 is likely a read error. This chain joins TRBV10-1 and TRBJ1-1; D is uncertain. The germline V gene encodes CDR1 WNHNN and CDR2 SYGVQD (reference sequence). V was shortened by 2 bases and J by 7 bases, with 11 bases between the two germline ends. This CDR3 region has 13 residues. Here the CDR3 reads CASSEDGMGEAFS. CDR3 DNA sequence: TGCGCCAGCAGTGAGGACGGAATGGGTGAAGCTTTCTCT.

The genes are TRBV24-1 and TRBJ2-2, with unresolved D. The CDR3 has 15 amino acids. V gave up 6 bases and J gave up 1 base, with 11 bases separating them. Germline-derived CDR1 and CDR2 are KGHDR and SFDVKD. CDR3 DNA: TGTGCCACCAGTCCCCATAGGGTGAACACCGGGGAGCTGTTTTTT. Amino acids: CATSPHRVNTGELFF.

This rearrangement joins TRBV15 to TRBJ2-3, with D tentatively TRBD2 (6 bases). Germline assignment: CDR1 LNHNV and CDR2 YYDKDF (reference sequence). The CDR3 runs 14 residues. Trimming shortened V by 1 base and J by 2 bases, and 7 bases separated the two germline ends. CDR3 loop: CATSRGGNTDTQYF. DNA of the CDR3: TGTGCCACCAGCAGAGGCGGGAACACAGATACGCAGTATTTT.

The chain recombines TRBV4-3 with TRBJ1-4; tentatively, D is TRBD1 (6 bases). The germline V and J ends were trimmed by 0 bases and 7 bases, with 12 bases remaining between them. CDR1 and CDR2 from the germline V gene are LGHNA and YSLEER. The CDR3 sequence is 15 residues long. The CDR3 DNA follows: TGCGCCAGCAGCCAAGATAGGGGGGGGTTTGAAAAACTGTTTTTT. Protein product: CASSQDRGGFEKLFF.

On this clonotype itself: Lacking the conserved final phenylalanine or tryptophan, this CDR3 likely reflects a read error. The V gene is TRBV7-2, the J gene TRBJ2-3; 10 nucleotides agree with TRBD2. V dropped 9 bases and J dropped 2; count of bases not matched to a gene: 8. Germline CDR1 is SGHTA and CDR2 is FQGNSA. The CDR3 is 15 amino acids. The CDR3 protein is CASSLAGAYTDTQYL. CDR3 coding DNA: TGTGCCAGTAGTCTAGCGGGGGCCTACACAGATACGCAGTATCTT.

This clonotype was seen only a few times. The V and J genes are TRBV5-1 and TRBJ2-7; 7 nucleotides line up with TRBD1. The V segment lost 2 bases and the J segment 2 bases; nucleotides outside the gene matches: 7. The CDR3 spans 15 residues. Germline V gene data show CDR1 as SGHRS and CDR2 as YFSETQ. In DNA, the CDR3 is TGCGCCAGCAGCTTTTTGGGGACAGAGACCTACGAGCAGTACTTC. It encodes CASSFLGTETYEQYF.

This clonotype has only a few counts. The chain uses TRBV6-5 and TRBJ2-2; TRBD2 matches at 15 bases. CDR3 length: 17 residues. Germline CDR1 is MNHEY and CDR2 is SVGAGI. V was clipped by 2 bases and J by 9 bases; unmatched bases: 7. CDR3 in amino acids: CASSYGTSGRKLRELFF. CDR3 coding DNA: TGTGCCAGCAGTTACGGGACTAGCGGGAGGAAGCTCCGGGAGCTGTTTTTT.

Concerning this clonotype itself: The junction differs from germline at one of its ends, possibly a read error. V and J are TRBV19 and TRBJ1-2; D uncertain. Germline-derived CDR1 and CDR2 are LNHDA and SQIVND (reference sequence). CDR3 length equals 15 residues. The CDR3 DNA is TGTGCCTGTAGTAACAAGCGGCTAAGCGACTATGGCTACACCTTC. It translates to CACSNKRLSDYGYTF.

This clonotype was picked up a small number of times. V is TRBV28 and J is TRBJ1-6; D call uncertain. Germline CDR1 is MDHEN and CDR2 is SYDVKM. This CDR3 is 15 amino acids long. V was clipped by 6 bases and J by 4 bases, with 13 bases between them. CDR3 nucleotides: TGTGCCAGCAGCCACCTGGAGGTTTATAATTCACCCCTCCACTTT. It translates to CASSHLEVYNSPLHF.

The chain couples TRBV2 to TRBJ1-5, with TRBD1 as a possible D gene (6 bases). Trimming took 5 bases from V and 3 from J, leaving 17 bases between them. The CDR3 covers 16 residues. CDR1 is SNHLY and CDR2 is FYNNEI in the germline V gene. CDR3 bases: TGTGCCAGCAGTTACTCGAGTACAGGGTACAATCAGCCCCAGCATTTT. Translating it yields CASSYSSTGYNQPQHF.

This clonotype appeared many times. The chain links TRBV6-6 to TRBJ2-1; D remains ambiguous. V lost 6 bases, J lost 3 bases, and 6 bases lay in between. CDR3 length: 12 amino acids. Germline CDR1 and CDR2: MNHNY and SVGAGI (reference sequence). CDR3 in amino acids: CASSQVYNEQFF. DNA of the CDR3: TGTGCCAGCAGCCAAGTCTACAATGAGCAGTTCTTC.

This clonotype was picked up a small number of times. The chain recombines TRBV5-1 with TRBJ2-2, with D hard to call. V gave up 6 bases and J gave up 5 bases, with 5 bases separating them. CDR1 is SGHRS and CDR2 is YFSETQ in the germline V gene. The CDR3 contains 11 residues. The CDR3 protein is CASTGTGELFF. For the CDR3, the DNA is TGCGCCAGCACTGGGACCGGGGAGCTGTTTTTT.

A few counts support this clonotype. CDR3 in DNA: TGCGCCACCGCCAGAGACTTGGACACTGAAGCTTTCTTT. Its translation: CATARDLDTEAFF. The chain carries TRBV10-1 and TRBJ1-1; D is ambiguous. Trimming took off 10 bases at V and 3 bases at J, with 15 bases between the two ends. The CDR3 is 13 residues long. The germline gives CDR1 WNHNN, CDR2 SYGVQD (reference sequence).

This clonotype has more than one count but fewer than ten. V gene TRBV6-6 combines with J gene TRBJ1-6; perhaps TRBD1 as D (6 bases). The V and J ends lost 5 bases and 8 bases respectively, with 19 bases between them. This CDR3 spans 16 amino acids. CDR1 is MNHNY and CDR2 is SVGAGI in the germline V gene (reference sequence). CDR3 amino acids: CASSLQQGLVDSPLHF. CDR3 coding DNA: TGTGCCAGCAGTCTTCAACAGGGTTTAGTTGATTCACCCCTCCACTTT.

The chain is built from TRBV5-1 and TRBJ1-2, with TRBD1 matching 8 bases. Per germline, CDR1 SGHRS and CDR2 YFSETQ. This CDR3 contains 15 residues. The V and J ends lost 4 bases and 8 bases, in that order; junction bases with no gene match: 13. The CDR3 sequence: CASSNGQGGRKGYTF. The CDR3 nucleotides read TGCGCCAGCAGCAATGGACAGGGCGGGCGGAAGGGCTACACCTTC.

The table lists this clonotype with many counts. V usage is TRBV15 and J usage is TRBJ2-6; a possible D gene is TRBD1 (6 bases). Germline CDR1 LNHNV, CDR2 YYDKDF (reference sequence). V was shortened by 3 bases and J by 0 bases, with 15 bases between the two germline ends. There are 18 residues in the CDR3. The CDR3 nucleotides are TGTGCCACCAGCAGGACGGACAGTCTCCGCTCTGGGGCCAACGTCCTGACTTTC. Protein sequence: CATSRTDSLRSGANVLTF.